One T cell receptor (beta chain) is described in this entry. The antigen remains undetermined. TCRalpha and TCRbeta cDNA underwent two nested PCRs of 16 and 9 cycles. TCRdb re-called the 5' RACE reads; every CDR3 protein appears as one record, without DNA. The sample shows approximately 160,000 distinct CDR3 sequences, and 7.4% sits with its ten largest clones. Whole blood, unsorted for T cells, was the source of total RNA. This entry belongs to a study of monozygotic twins with inflammatory bowel disease. This CDR3 contains 14 residues. The germline gives CDR1 DFQATT, CDR2 SNEGSKA (reference sequence). Study-wide points: With others, IBD patients shared fewer clonotypes than healthy twins did, especially with disease activity. Healthy co-twins showed greater TCRbeta diversity (inverse Simpson) than IBD patients.

Sample: blood. J is TRBJ2-3 and V is TRBV20-1; TCRdb designates TRBD2, a call that cannot be tested without DNA. The receptor was derived from a human donor with ulcerative colitis or Crohn's disease, or a healthy co-twin of an affected twin (not recorded which). CDR3 in amino acids: CSARDPGEGDTQYF.